These 5 T cell receptor beta chains originate from one sample sequenced in a study of lymphopenia after photon versus proton radiotherapy. Clones were read by immunoSEQ multiplex PCR, and TCRdb kept only the in-frame ones, dropping some. Of approximately 30,000 clones listed, about four fifths are singletons. This specimen was peripheral blood, taken from a patient treated with photon-based radiotherapy. These receptor sequences come from a middle-aged man with gastric cancer.

The J gene is TRBJ2-1, the V gene TRBV28, with 8 bases aligning to TRBD2. CDR1 is MDHEN, CDR2 SYDVKM, per germline. Trimming took 7 bases from V and 6 from J; bases not matched to a gene: 8. The CDR3 loop spans 14 amino acids. CDR3 in amino acids: CASTPGGGPNEQFF. The CDR3 bases are TGTGCCAGCACCCCGGGGGGGGGACCCAATGAGCAGTTCTTC.

J is TRBJ1-5 and V is TRBV19, with D hard to call. The CDR3 is 15 amino acids. Per germline, CDR1 LNHDA and CDR2 SQIVND (reference sequence). The germline V and J ends were trimmed by 3 bases and 0 bases, with 9 bases remaining between them. The CDR3 region is CASSISDYSNQPQHF. The CDR3 nucleotides read TGTGCCAGTAGTATTTCAGACTATAGCAATCAGCCCCAGCATTTT.

The V call is TRBV27, the J call TRBJ2-1, with D maybe TRBD1 (7 bases). With 8 bases removed from V and 7 bases from J, the gap between germline ends came to 18 bases. CDR3 length: 14 residues. Germline loops: CDR1 MNHEY, CDR2 SMNVEV (reference sequence). The CDR3 here is CASHTAGQRNEQFF. The CDR3 DNA is TGTGCCAGCCATACCGCGGGACAGAGGAATGAGCAGTTCTTC.

The chain has TRBV29-1 and TRBJ2-3, with a tentative D call TRBD1 (7 bases). The germline V gene has CDR1 SQVTM and CDR2 ANQGSEA. V was cut by 7 bases and J by 0 bases, with 20 bases left in between. This CDR3 is built from 16 residues. The CDR3 DNA is TGCAGCGCCGAGGGCCAAGCAGGGGGGAGCACAGATACGCAGTATTTT. Its protein is CSAEGQAGGSTDTQYF.

The chain couples TRBV19 to TRBJ1-5; D possibly corresponds to TRBD1 (6 bases). The CDR3 sequence is 16 residues long. Germline CDR1 and CDR2: LNHDA and SQIVND (reference sequence). Trimming took off 0 bases at V and 3 bases at J, with 12 bases between the two ends. The CDR3 DNA reads as TGTGCCAGTAGTATAGATCAGGGGCAAACCAATCAGCCCCAGCATTTT. Its translation is CASSIDQGQTNQPQHF.